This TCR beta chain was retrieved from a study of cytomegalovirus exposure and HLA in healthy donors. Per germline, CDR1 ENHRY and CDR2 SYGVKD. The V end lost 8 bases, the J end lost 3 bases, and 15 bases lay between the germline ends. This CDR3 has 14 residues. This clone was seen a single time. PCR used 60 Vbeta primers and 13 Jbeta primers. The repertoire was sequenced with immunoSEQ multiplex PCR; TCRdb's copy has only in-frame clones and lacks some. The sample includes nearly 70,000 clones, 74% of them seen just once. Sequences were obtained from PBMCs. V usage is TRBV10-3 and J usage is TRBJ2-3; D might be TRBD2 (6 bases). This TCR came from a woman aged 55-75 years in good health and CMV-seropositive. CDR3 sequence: CAIGSSGLTDTQYF. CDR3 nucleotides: TGTGCCATCGGTTCCAGCGGGTTGACAGATACGCAGTATTTT.